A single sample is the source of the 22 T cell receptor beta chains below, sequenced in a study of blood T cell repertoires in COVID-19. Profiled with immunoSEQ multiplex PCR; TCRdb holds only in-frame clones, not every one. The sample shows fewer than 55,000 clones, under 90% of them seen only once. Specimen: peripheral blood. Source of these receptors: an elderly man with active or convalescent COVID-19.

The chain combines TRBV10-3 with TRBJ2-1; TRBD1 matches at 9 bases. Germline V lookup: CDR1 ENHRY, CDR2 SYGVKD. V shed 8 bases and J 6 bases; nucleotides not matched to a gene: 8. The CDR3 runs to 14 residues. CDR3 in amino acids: CAIEDGTGFNEQFF. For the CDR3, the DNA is TGTGCCATCGAGGATGGGACAGGGTTCAATGAGCAGTTCTTC.

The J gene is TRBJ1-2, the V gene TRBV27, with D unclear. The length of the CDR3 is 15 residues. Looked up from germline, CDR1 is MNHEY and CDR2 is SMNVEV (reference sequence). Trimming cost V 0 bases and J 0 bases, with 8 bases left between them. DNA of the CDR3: TGTGCCAGCAGTTTATCTTCCGCGACTAACTATGGCTACACCTTC. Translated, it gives CASSLSSATNYGYTF.

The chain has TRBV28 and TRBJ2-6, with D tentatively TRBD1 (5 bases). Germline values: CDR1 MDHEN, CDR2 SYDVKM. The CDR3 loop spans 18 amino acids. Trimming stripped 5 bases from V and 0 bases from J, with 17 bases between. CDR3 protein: CASSPLRTILSGANVLTF. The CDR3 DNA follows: TGTGCCAGCAGTCCCCTCCGGACAATACTCTCTGGGGCCAACGTCCTGACTTTC.

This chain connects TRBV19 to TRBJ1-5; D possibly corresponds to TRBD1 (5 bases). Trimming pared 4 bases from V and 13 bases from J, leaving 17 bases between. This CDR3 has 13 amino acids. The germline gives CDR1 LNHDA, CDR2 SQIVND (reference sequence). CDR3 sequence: CASSNQGFPPQHF. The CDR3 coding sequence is TGTGCCAGTAGTAACCAGGGATTCCCGCCGCAGCATTTT. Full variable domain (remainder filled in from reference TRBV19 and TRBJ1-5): DGGITQSPKYLFRKEGQNVTLSCEQNLNHDAMYWYRQDPGQGLRLIYYSQIVNDFQKGDIAEGYSVSREKKESFPLTVTSAQKNPTAFYLCASSNQGFPPQHFGDGTRLSIL.

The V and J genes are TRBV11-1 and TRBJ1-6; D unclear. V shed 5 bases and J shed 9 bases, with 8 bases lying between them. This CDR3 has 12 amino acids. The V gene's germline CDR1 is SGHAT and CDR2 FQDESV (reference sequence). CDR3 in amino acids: CASSQTGSPLHF. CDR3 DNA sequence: TGTGCCAGCAGCCAAACCGGTTCACCCCTCCACTTT.

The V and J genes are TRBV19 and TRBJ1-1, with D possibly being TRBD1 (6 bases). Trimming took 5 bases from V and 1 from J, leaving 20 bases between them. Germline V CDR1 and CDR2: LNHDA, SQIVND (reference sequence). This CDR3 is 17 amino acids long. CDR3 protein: CASSLWGGATPNTEAFF. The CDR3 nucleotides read TGTGCCAGTAGTCTCTGGGGGGGCGCGACTCCGAACACTGAAGCTTTCTTT.

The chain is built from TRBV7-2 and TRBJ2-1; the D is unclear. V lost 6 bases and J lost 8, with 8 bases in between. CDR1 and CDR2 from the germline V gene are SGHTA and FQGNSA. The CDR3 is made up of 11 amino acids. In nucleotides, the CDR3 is TGTGCCAGCAGTTTTAGCCATGAGCAGTTCTTC. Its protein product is CASSFSHEQFF.

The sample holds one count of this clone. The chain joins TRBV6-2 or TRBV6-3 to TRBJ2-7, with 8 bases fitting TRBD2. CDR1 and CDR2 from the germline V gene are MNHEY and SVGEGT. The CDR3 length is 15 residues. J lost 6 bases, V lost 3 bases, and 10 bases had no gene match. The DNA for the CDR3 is TGTGCCAGCAGTTATACCGGGACTAGAAGGCGCGAGCAGTACTTC. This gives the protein CASSYTGTRRREQYF.

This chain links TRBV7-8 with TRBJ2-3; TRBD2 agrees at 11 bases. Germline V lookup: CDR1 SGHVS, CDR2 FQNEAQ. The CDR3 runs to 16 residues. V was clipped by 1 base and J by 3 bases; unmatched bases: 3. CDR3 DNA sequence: TGTGCCAGCAGCTTAGTTAGCGGGGGGGAGACAGATACGCAGTATTTT. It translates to CASSLVSGGETDTQYF.

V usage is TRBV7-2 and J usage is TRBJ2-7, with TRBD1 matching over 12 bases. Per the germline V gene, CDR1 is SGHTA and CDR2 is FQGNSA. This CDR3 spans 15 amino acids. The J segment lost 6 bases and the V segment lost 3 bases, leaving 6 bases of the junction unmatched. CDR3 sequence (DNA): TGTGCCAGCAGCTTTCACGGGACAGGGGGCATCGAGCAGTACTTC. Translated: CASSFHGTGGIEQYF.

The CDR3 protein is CASSTPEGTQYF. CDR3 DNA sequence: TGTGCCAGTAGTACCCCAGAGGGTACGCAGTATTTT. The chain has TRBV19 and TRBJ2-3; the D gene is possibly TRBD2 (5 bases). Trimming removed 4 bases at V and 8 bases at J, with 10 bases between. CDR3 length: 12 amino acids. Germline lookup yields CDR1 LNHDA and CDR2 SQIVND (reference sequence).

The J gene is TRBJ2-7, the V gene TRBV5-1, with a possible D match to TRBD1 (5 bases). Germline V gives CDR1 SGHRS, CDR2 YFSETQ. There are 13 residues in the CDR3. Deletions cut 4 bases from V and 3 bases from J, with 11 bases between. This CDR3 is CASSRSTGYEQYF. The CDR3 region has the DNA TGCGCCAGCAGCCGGAGTACAGGCTACGAGCAGTACTTC.

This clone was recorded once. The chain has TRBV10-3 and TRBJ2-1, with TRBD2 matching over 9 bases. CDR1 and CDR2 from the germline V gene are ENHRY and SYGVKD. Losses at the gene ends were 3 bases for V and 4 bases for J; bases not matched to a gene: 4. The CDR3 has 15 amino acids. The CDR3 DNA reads TGTGCCATCAGTGAACGAGCGGGAGGTTACAATGAGCAGTTCTTC. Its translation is CAISERAGGYNEQFF.

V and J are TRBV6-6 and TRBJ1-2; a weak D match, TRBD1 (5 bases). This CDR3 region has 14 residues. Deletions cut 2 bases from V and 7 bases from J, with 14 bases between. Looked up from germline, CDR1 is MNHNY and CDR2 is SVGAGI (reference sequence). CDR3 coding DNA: TGTGCCAGCAGTTACCCTGGGGGGGAACGTGGCTACACCTTC. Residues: CASSYPGGERGYTF.

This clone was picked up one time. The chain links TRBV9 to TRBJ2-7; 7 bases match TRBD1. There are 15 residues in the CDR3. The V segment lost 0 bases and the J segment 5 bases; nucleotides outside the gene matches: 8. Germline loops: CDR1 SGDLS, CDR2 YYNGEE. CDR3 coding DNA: TGTGCCAGCAGCGTAGGGGGACAGAGAATCCACGAGCAGTACTTC. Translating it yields CASSVGGQRIHEQYF.

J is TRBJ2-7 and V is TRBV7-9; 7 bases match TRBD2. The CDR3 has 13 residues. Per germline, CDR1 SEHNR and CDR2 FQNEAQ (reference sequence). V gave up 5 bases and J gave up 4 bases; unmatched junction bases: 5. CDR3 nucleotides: TGTGCCAGCAGCCCTCGGGGGGAGTACGAGCAGTACTTC. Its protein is CASSPRGEYEQYF.

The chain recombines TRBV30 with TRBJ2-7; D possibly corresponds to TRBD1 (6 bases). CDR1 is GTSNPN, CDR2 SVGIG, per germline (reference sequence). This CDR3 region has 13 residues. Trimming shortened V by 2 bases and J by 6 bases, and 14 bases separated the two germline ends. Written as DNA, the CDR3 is TGTGCCTGGAGTTATAACAGGGCAGGCGAGCAGTACTTC. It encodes CAWSYNRAGEQYF. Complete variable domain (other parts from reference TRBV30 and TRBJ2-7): SQTIHQWPATLVQPVGSPLSLECTVEGTSNPNLYWYRQAAGRGLQLLFYSVGIGQISSEVPQNLSASRPQDRQFILSSKKLLLSDSGFYLCAWSYNRAGEQYFGPGTRLTVT.

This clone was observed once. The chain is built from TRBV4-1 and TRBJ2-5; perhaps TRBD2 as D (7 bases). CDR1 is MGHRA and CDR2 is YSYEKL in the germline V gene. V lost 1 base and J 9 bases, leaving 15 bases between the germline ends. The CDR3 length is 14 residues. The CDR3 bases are TGCGCCAGCAGCCAAGGTCTTAGAGGGGGGGCCCAGTACTTC. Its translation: CASSQGLRGGAQYF.

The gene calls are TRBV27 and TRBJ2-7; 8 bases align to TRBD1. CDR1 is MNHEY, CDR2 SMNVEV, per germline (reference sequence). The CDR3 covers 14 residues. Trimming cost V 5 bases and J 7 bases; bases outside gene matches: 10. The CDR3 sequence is CASSRSGQVGEQYF. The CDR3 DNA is TGTGCCAGCAGTCGTTCGGGACAGGTAGGGGAGCAGTACTTC.

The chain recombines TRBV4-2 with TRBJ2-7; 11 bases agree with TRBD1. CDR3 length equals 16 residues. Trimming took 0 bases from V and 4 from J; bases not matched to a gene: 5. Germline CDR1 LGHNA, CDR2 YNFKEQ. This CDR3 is CASSQDWTGGWYEQYF. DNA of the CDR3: TGTGCCAGCAGCCAAGATTGGACAGGGGGCTGGTACGAGCAGTACTTC.

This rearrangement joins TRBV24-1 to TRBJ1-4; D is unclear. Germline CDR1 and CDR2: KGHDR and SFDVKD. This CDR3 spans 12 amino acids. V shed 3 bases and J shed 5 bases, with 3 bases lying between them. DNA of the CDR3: TGTGCCACCAGTGATGAGAATGAAAAACTGTTTTTT. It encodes CATSDENEKLFF.

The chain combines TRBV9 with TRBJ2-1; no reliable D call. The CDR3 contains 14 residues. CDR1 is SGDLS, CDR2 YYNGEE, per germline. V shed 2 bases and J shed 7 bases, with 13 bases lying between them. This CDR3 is CASSVTHAANEQFF. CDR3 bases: TGTGCCAGCAGCGTCACGCATGCAGCGAATGAGCAGTTCTTC.